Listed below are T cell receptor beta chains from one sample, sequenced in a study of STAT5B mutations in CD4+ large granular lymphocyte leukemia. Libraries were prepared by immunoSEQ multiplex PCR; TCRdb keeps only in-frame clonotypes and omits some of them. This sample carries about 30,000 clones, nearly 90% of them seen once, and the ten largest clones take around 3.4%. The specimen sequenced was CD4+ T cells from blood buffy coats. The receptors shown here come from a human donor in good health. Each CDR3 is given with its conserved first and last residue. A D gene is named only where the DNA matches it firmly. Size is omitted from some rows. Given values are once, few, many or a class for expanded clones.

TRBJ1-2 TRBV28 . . TGTGCCAGCAGTTTTATTGGAGACAGGCTAGGCTACACCTTC CASSFIGDRLGYTF
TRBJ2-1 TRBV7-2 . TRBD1 TGTGCCAGCAGCAATGACAGGGGGTCCTACAATGAGCAGTTCTTC CASSNDRGSYNEQFF
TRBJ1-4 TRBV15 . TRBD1 TGTGCCACCAGCAGAGATCAAACCCACAGGGGGCTCGGTGAAAAACTGTTTTTT CATSRDQTHRGLGEKLFF
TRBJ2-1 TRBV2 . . TGTGCCAGCAGTACCCAGGGTGGCGGTGAGCAGTTCTTC CASSTQGGGEQFF
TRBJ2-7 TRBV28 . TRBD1 TGTGCCAGCAGCCCCGGGACAGGGCACGACGAGCAGTACTTC CASSPGTGHDEQYF
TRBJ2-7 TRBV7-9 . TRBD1 TGTGCCAGCAGTCCGACAGGGCCTAGGTACGAGCAGTACTTC CASSPTGPRYEQYF
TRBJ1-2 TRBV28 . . TGTGCCAGCACCACCCCTGGGGGCTACACCTTC CASTTPGGYTF
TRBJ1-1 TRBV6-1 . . TGTGCCAGCAGTGAAATAGTCTCGAGCACTGAAGCTTTCTTT CASSEIVSSTEAFF
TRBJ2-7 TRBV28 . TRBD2 TGTGCCAGGCGGGCTAGCGGGAGCTACGAGCAGTACTTC CARRASGSYEQYF
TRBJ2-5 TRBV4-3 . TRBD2 TGCGCCAGCAGCCAAGAATACGGACTAGCGGGAAAAGAGACCCAGTACTTC CASSQEYGLAGKETQYF
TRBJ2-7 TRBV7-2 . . TGTGCCAGCAGCTTAGAGACCCGACGGTCCTACGAGCAGTACTTC CASSLETRRSYEQYF
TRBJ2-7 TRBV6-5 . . TGTGCCAGCAGTTACTCGACCGGGGCCGGCTACGAGCAGTACTTC CASSYSTGAGYEQYF
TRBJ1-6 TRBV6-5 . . TGTGCCAGCAGTTACCGACAGTCCTATAATTCACCCCTCCACTTT CASSYRQSYNSPLHF
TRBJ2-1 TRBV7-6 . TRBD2 TGTGCCAGCAGCTTAGTGGCGGGAGGGTTGCACAATGAGCAGTTCTTC CASSLVAGGLHNEQFF
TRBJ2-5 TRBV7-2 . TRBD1 TGTGCCAGCAGCGGACAGGGTGGCCCACAGGAGACCCAGTACTTC CASSGQGGPQETQYF
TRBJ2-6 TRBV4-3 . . TGCGCCAGCAGCCATCCGGGTCTAAAATACTCTGGGGCCAACGTCCTGACTTTC CASSHPGLKYSGANVLTF
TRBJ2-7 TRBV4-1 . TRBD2 TGCGCCAGCAGCCAAGTCCGTGTTGGTGGACTAGACGGGATCTACGAGCAGTACTTC CASSQVRVGGLDGIYEQYF
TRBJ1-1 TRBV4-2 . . TGTGCCAGCAGCCGAACGGTCGGCAGCCACACTGAAGCTTTCTTT CASSRTVGSHTEAFF
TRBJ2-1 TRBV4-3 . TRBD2 TGCGCCAGCAGCCAAGATAGGACTAGCGATGAGCAGTTCTTC CASSQDRTSDEQFF
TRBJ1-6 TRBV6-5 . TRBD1 TGTGCCACCAGATGGGACAGTAATTCACCCCTCCACTTT CATRWDSNSPLHF
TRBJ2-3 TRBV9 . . TGTGCCAGCAGCGACCTAGGGCTCTACGCCACAGATACGCAGTATTTT CASSDLGLYATDTQYF
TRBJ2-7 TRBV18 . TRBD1 TGTGCCAGCTCACCGGGGACAGGCTCCTACGAGCAGTACTTC CASSPGTGSYEQYF
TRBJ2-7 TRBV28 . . TGTGCCAGCAGCCGAGAACCGTTAGAGCAGTACTTC CASSREPLEQYF
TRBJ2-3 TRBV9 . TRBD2 TGTGCCAGCAGCGGAAGTGGCGGGAGCGCAGATACGCAGTATTTT CASSGSGGSADTQYF
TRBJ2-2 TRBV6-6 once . TGTGCCAGCACCACCGGACGCGCCACCGGGGAGCTGTTTTTT CASTTGRATGELFF